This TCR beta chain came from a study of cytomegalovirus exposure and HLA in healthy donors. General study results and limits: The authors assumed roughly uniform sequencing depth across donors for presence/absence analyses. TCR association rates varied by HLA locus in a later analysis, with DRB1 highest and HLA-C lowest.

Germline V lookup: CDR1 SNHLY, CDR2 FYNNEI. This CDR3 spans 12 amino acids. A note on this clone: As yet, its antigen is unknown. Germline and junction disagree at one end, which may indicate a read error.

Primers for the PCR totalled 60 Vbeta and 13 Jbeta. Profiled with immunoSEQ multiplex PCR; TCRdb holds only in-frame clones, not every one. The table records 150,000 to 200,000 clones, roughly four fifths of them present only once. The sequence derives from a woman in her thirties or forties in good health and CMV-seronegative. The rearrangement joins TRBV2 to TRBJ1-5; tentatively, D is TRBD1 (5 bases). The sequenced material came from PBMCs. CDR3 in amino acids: CASSPDNRPQHF. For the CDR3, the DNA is TGTGCCAGCAGTCCGGACAATCGGCCCCAGCATTTT.